This T cell receptor beta chain is drawn from a study of CD8+ T cells in alopecia areata. Findings and caveats of the study: During tofacitinib treatment, many expanded lesional clones remained in scalp and blood.

RNA was isolated and reverse transcribed to cDNA, the sequencing template. Clones were read by immunoSEQ multiplex PCR, and TCRdb kept only the in-frame ones, dropping some. Altogether a few hundred thousand clones are present, around two fifths being singletons, with the ten largest covering roughly 0.5%. This clone has only a few counts. Antigen specificity is unknown. Treatment: oral pan-JAK inhibitor, 5-10 mg twice daily. The clonotype originates from a human donor with alopecia areata. The sample here was CD4+ T cells sorted from blood, taken at approximately week 30, from a patient treated with tofacitinib.

This chain's CDR3 is CASSGDSGFHF. The CDR3 DNA is TGTGCCAGCAGTGGAGACAGTGGGTTCCACTTT. The chain carries TRBV2 and TRBJ1-6, with a tentative D call TRBD1 (5 bases). CDR1 is SNHLY, CDR2 FYNNEI, per germline. V was cut by 4 bases and J by 17 bases, with 12 bases left in between. This CDR3 comprises 11 residues.